One sample yielded the 18 T cell receptor beta chains listed below, sequenced in a study of a mutant IDH1 vaccine in newly diagnosed glioma. Stated time point: week 23, last vaccination. The content of each vaccine dose was 300 ug of mutant IDH1 20-mer peptide, and topical imiquimod accompanied it. Sequencing was performed with immunoSEQ multiplex PCR; in TCRdb, only in-frame clones are kept and a portion is missing. The table shows 60,000 or so clones, with around 80% occurring only once. Their target antigens are unknown. Sequencing was performed on PBMCs, taken from a glioma patient whose treatment included an IDH1 peptide vaccine. All receptors come from a woman aged 40 to 49 with glioma. Some clones in this sample may be carry-over from other donors' samples.

The J gene is TRBJ1-2, the V gene TRBV2, with D uncertain. The germline CDR1 and CDR2 sequences are SNHLY and FYNNEI. This CDR3 spans 12 amino acids. Between the trimmed V and J ends, which lost 4 bases and 8 bases, there was a span of 11 bases. The CDR3 loop reads CASSGGPGGYTF. As DNA, the CDR3 is TGTGCCAGCAGTGGCGGTCCAGGCGGCTACACCTTC.

The V and J genes are TRBV19 and TRBJ2-2, with TRBD1 identical over 7 bases. Germline lookup yields CDR1 LNHDA and CDR2 SQIVND (reference sequence). The CDR3 has 16 residues. Unmatched junction bases numbered 8, after V lost 3 bases and J lost 4 bases. This CDR3 is CASSITDRVSTGELFF. The CDR3 DNA reads TGTGCCAGTAGTATCACCGACAGGGTGAGCACCGGGGAGCTGTTTTTT.

V is TRBV6-4 and J is TRBJ1-1, with a tentative D call TRBD1 (6 bases). CDR1 and CDR2 (germline): MRHNA, SNTAGT. The V end lost 5 bases, the J end lost 1 base, and 11 bases lay between the germline ends. The CDR3 contains 14 residues. This CDR3 is CASSFRGPNTEAFF. The CDR3 nucleotides read TGTGCCAGCAGTTTCAGGGGCCCGAACACTGAAGCTTTCTTT.

The chain has TRBV19 and TRBJ2-6; D ambiguous. CDR3 size: 16 residues. Trimming pared 7 bases from V and 2 bases from J, leaving 15 bases between. The germline CDR1 and CDR2 sequences are LNHDA and SQIVND (reference sequence). DNA of the CDR3: TGTGCCAGTAACCCCATCGGTGGAGCTGGGGCCAACGTCCTGACTTTC. Encoded protein: CASNPIGGAGANVLTF.

The gene calls are TRBV6-1 and TRBJ2-7; TRBD1 might be the D (6 bases). Trimming took 5 bases from V and 0 from J, leaving 14 bases between them. CDR3 length: 15 residues. Germline-derived CDR1 and CDR2 are MNHNS and SASEGT. The CDR3 spells CASSPTGHLSYEQYF. CDR3 nucleotides: TGTGCCAGCAGTCCCACAGGGCACCTCTCCTACGAGCAGTACTTC.

The chain combines TRBV15 with TRBJ1-5; 10 bases fit TRBD1. With V trimmed by 4 bases and J by 5 bases, 8 bases remained unmatched. Germline V gene data show CDR1 as LNHNV and CDR2 as YYDKDF (reference sequence). The CDR3 is 16 amino acids. The CDR3 nucleotides read TGTGCCACCAGCAAACGACAGGGGGCCGTAGATCAGCCCCAGCATTTT. It yields the protein CATSKRQGAVDQPQHF.

This clone was counted only a few times. The rearrangement links TRBV7-2 to TRBJ1-2; 8 nucleotides align to TRBD1. Germline assignment: CDR1 SGHTA and CDR2 FQGNSA. V was pared by 5 bases and J by 8 bases, with 13 bases of the junction left unmatched. The CDR3 is 15 amino acids. The CDR3 region is CASSAQGGRQAGYTF. CDR3 coding DNA: TGTGCCAGCAGCGCACAGGGGGGGAGACAGGCCGGCTACACCTTC.

The chain couples TRBV5-8 to TRBJ1-6; 7 nucleotides agree with TRBD1. Losses at the gene ends were 1 base for V and 1 base for J; bases not matched to a gene: 5. Looked up from germline, CDR1 is SGHTS and CDR2 is YDEGEE. The CDR3 sequence is 17 residues long. The DNA of the CDR3 is TGTGCCAGCAGCTTGCGGACAGGTCCGTCCTATAATTCACCCCTCCACTTT. Residues: CASSLRTGPSYNSPLHF.

The J gene is TRBJ2-2, the V gene TRBV7-9; 7 bases agree with TRBD1. The V segment lost 3 bases and the J segment 0 bases; nucleotides outside the gene matches: 10. The CDR3 has 18 amino acids. The germline CDR1 and CDR2 sequences are SEHNR and FQNEAQ (reference sequence). CDR3 amino acids: CASSFGTGANTNTGELFF. CDR3 in DNA: TGTGCCAGCAGCTTTGGTACAGGGGCCAACACGAACACCGGGGAGCTGTTTTTT.

V gene TRBV19 combines with J gene TRBJ1-2; the match to TRBD1 covers 7 bases. The length of the CDR3 is 12 residues. Per the germline V gene, CDR1 is LNHDA and CDR2 is SQIVND (reference sequence). J lost 8 bases, V lost 10 bases, and 10 bases had no gene match. The CDR3 reads CATLGTVGGYTF. Written as DNA, the CDR3 is TGTGCCACCTTGGGGACAGTGGGAGGCTACACCTTC.

The rearrangement joins TRBV5-1 to TRBJ2-2; 8 bases line up with TRBD1. The junction had 7 bases not matched to a gene; V was cut back by 5 bases and J by 4 bases. CDR1 is SGHRS, CDR2 YFSETQ, per germline. The CDR3 length is 15 residues. Here the CDR3 reads CASRATGAGTGELFF. CDR3 DNA: TGCGCCAGCAGGGCGACAGGGGCCGGCACCGGGGAGCTGTTTTTT.

The chain couples TRBV9 to TRBJ1-6, with D unclear. CDR3 length equals 12 residues. The V end was cut by 7 bases, the J end by 7 bases, with 9 bases between. The germline gives CDR1 SGDLS, CDR2 YYNGEE. CDR3 nucleotides: TGTGCCAGCGGTATACAAAATTCACCCCTCCACTTT. Its protein is CASGIQNSPLHF.

V is TRBV11-3 and J is TRBJ1-2; D gene ambiguous. In germline, CDR1 is SGHNT, CDR2 YENEEA. There are 17 residues in the CDR3. Trimming pared 8 bases from V and 4 bases from J, leaving 26 bases between. Here the CDR3 reads CASQLFRRGMASYGYTF. Here the CDR3 DNA reads TGTGCCAGCCAACTATTCAGGCGGGGTATGGCTAGCTATGGCTACACCTTC. The complete variable domain, with remaining parts taken from reference TRBV11-3 and TRBJ1-2, reads EAGVVQSPRYKIIEKKQPVAFWCNPISGHNTLYWYLQNLGQGPELLIRYENEEAVDDSQLPKDRFSAERLKGVDSTLKIQPAELGDSAVYLCASQLFRRGMASYGYTFGSGTRLTVV.

The DNA of the CDR3 is TGTGCCAGCAGTCCCCTTAATCCCCCCCGGGAGACCCAGTACTTC. Encoded protein: CASSPLNPPRETQYF. J is TRBJ2-5 and V is TRBV2; no definite D call. V was cut by 5 bases and J by 5 bases, with 18 bases left in between. CDR3 length: 15 residues. Per the germline V gene, CDR1 is SNHLY and CDR2 is FYNNEI.

This chain uses TRBV28 with TRBJ1-5; 7 nucleotides agree with TRBD1. Losses at the gene ends were 5 bases for V and 1 base for J; bases not matched to a gene: 2. Germline CDR1 reads MDHEN; CDR2 reads SYDVKM. The CDR3 consists of 14 residues. This CDR3 reads CASSIQGSNQPQHF. The CDR3 DNA is TGTGCCAGCAGTATACAGGGGAGCAATCAGCCCCAGCATTTT.

This rearrangement joins TRBV11-1 to TRBJ1-3; D is ambiguous. The CDR3 is 16 amino acids. The germline V gene has CDR1 SGHAT and CDR2 FQDESV (reference sequence). Trimming cost V 2 bases and J 0 bases, with 11 bases left between them. This CDR3 reads CASSLTGLSSGNTIYF. CDR3 bases: TGTGCCAGCAGCTTAACCGGACTCTCCTCTGGAAACACCATATATTTT.

V usage is TRBV6-5 and J usage is TRBJ1-5; no firm D call. The CDR3 is 13 residues long. CDR1 and CDR2 (germline): MNHEY, SVGAGI. V shed 4 bases and J shed 6 bases, with 10 bases lying between them. The CDR3 nucleotides read TGTGCCAGCAGTTCCCCTCCGGGTCAGCCCCAGCATTTT. Translated, it gives CASSSPPGQPQHF.

V gene TRBV7-8 combines with J gene TRBJ1-1; D is perhaps TRBD1 (6 bases). The CDR3 contains 15 residues. V lost 2 bases to trimming and J lost 4 bases, with 14 bases between them. Looked up from germline, CDR1 is SGHVS and CDR2 is FQNEAQ. The CDR3 sequence: CASSLFTGGATEAFF. In nucleotides, the CDR3 is TGTGCCAGCAGCTTATTCACGGGGGGGGCCACTGAAGCTTTCTTT. The complete variable domain, with remaining parts taken from reference TRBV7-8 and TRBJ1-1, reads GAGVSQSPRYKVAKRGQDVALRCDPISGHVSLFWYQQALGQGPEFLTYFQNEAQLDKSGLPSDRFFAERPEGSVSTLKIQRTQQEDSAVYLCASSLFTGGATEAFFGQGTRLTVV.